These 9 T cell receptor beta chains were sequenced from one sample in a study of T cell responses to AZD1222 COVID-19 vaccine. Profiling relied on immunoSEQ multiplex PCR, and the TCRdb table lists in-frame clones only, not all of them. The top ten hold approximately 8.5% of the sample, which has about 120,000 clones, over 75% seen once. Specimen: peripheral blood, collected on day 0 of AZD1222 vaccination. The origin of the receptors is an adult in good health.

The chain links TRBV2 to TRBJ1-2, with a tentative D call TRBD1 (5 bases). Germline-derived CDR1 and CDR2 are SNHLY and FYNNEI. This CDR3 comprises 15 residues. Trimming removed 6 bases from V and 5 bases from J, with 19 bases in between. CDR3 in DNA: TGTGCCAGCAGGACAGCCCTTTTTACTTCATATGGCTACACCTTC. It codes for CASRTALFTSYGYTF.

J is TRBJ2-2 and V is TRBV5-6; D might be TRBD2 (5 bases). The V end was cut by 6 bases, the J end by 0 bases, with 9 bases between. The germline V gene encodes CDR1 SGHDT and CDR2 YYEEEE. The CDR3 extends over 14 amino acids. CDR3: CASKEAANTGELFF. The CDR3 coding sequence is TGTGCCAGCAAGGAGGCAGCGAACACCGGGGAGCTGTTTTTT.

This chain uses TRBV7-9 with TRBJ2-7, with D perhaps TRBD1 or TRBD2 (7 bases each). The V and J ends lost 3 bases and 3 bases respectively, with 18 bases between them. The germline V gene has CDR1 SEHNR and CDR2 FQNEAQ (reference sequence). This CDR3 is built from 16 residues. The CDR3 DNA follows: TGTGCCAGCAGCTTGACGGGGACAGCGGGGAACTACGAGCAGTACTTC. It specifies CASSLTGTAGNYEQYF.

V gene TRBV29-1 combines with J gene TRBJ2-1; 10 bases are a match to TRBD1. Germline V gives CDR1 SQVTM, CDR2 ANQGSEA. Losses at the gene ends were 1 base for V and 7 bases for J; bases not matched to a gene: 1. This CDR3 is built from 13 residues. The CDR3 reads CSVEGTGGNEQFF. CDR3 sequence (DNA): TGCAGCGTTGAAGGGACAGGGGGTAATGAGCAGTTCTTC.

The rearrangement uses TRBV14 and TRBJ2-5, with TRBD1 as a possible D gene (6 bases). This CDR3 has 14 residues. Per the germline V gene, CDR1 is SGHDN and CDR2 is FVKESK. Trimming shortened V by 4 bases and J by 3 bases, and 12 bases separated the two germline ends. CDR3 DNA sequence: TGTGCCAGCAGCCCCGGACAGCAGAAAGAGACCCAGTACTTC. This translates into CASSPGQQKETQYF.

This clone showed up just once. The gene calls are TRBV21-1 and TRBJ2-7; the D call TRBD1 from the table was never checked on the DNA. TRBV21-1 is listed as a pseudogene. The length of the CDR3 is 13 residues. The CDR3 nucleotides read TGTGCCGGTGGACAGGGACGGTCCTACGAGCAGTACTTC. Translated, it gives CAGGQGRSYEQYF.

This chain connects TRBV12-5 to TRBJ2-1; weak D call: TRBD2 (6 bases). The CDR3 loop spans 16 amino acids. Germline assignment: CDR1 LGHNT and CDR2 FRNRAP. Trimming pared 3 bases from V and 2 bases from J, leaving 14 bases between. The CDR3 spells CASGFWAGSAYNEQFF. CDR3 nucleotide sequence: TGTGCTAGTGGTTTTTGGGCGGGATCAGCCTACAATGAGCAGTTCTTC.

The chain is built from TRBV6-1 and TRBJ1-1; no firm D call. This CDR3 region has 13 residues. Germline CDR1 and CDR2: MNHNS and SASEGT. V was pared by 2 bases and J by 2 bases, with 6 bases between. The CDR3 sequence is CASSETVNTEAFF. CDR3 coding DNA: TGTGCCAGCAGTGAAACTGTCAACACTGAAGCTTTCTTT.

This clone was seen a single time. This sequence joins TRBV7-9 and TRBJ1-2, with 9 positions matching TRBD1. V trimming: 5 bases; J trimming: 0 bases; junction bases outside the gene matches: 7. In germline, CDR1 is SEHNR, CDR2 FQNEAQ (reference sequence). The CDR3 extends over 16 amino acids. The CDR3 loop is CASSLGQGKSNYGYTF. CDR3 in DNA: TGTGCCAGCAGCCTTGGACAGGGGAAATCTAACTATGGCTACACCTTC.